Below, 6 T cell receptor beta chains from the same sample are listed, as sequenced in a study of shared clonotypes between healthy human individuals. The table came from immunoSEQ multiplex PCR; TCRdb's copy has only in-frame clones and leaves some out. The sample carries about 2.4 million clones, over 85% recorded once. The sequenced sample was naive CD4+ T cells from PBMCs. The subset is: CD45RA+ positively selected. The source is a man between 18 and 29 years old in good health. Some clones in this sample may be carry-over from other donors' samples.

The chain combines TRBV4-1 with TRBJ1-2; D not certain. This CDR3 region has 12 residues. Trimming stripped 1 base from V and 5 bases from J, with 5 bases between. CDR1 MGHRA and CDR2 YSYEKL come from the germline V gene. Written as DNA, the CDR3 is TGCGCCAGCAGCCAAGGTGAATATGGCTACACCTTC. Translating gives CASSQGEYGYTF.

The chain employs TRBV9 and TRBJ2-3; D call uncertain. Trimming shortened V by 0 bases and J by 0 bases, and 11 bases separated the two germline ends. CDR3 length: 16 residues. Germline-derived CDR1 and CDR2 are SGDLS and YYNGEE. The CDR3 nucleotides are TGTGCCAGCAGCGTAGATAGGAGCGTTAGCACAGATACGCAGTATTTT. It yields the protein CASSVDRSVSTDTQYF.

The CDR3 nucleotides read TGTGCCAGCAATAACCCCGAACTCTCTGGGGCCAACGTCCTGACTTTC. Protein: CASNNPELSGANVLTF. This rearrangement joins TRBV28 to TRBJ2-6, with D unclear. V lost 7 bases and J 0 bases, leaving 13 bases between the germline ends. Germline CDR1 is MDHEN and CDR2 is SYDVKM. The CDR3 contains 16 residues.

Here the CDR3 reads CASSQITRDRVAEAFF. In DNA, the CDR3 is TGCGCCAGCAGTCAAATTACCCGGGACAGGGTCGCTGAAGCTTTCTTT. V gene TRBV23-1 combines with J gene TRBJ1-1; 9 nucleotides agree with TRBD1. TRBV23-1 is annotated as an ORF whose role is uncertain. Unmatched junction bases numbered 10, after V lost 2 bases and J lost 6 bases. The CDR3 covers 16 residues.

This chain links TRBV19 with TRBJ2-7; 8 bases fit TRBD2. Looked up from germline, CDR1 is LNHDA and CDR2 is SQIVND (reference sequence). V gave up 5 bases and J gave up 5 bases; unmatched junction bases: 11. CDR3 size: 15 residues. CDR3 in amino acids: CASSGPSGSTDEQYF. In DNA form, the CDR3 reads TGTGCCAGTAGTGGGCCGAGCGGGAGTACGGACGAGCAGTACTTC. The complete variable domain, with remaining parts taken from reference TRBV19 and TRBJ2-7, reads DGGITQSPKYLFRKEGQNVTLSCEQNLNHDAMYWYRQDPGQGLRLIYYSQIVNDFQKGDIAEGYSVSREKKESFPLTVTSAQKNPTAFYLCASSGPSGSTDEQYFGPGTRLTVT.

The CDR3 nucleotides are TGTGCCTGGAGTGTCGGACTAGCGGGGGAGCAGTACTTC. Protein: CAWSVGLAGEQYF. This chain connects TRBV30 to TRBJ2-7; 12 bases align to TRBD2. The CDR3 totals 13 residues. V trimming: 0 bases; J trimming: 7 bases; junction bases outside the gene matches: 1. The germline CDR1 and CDR2 sequences are GTSNPN and SVGIG (reference sequence).